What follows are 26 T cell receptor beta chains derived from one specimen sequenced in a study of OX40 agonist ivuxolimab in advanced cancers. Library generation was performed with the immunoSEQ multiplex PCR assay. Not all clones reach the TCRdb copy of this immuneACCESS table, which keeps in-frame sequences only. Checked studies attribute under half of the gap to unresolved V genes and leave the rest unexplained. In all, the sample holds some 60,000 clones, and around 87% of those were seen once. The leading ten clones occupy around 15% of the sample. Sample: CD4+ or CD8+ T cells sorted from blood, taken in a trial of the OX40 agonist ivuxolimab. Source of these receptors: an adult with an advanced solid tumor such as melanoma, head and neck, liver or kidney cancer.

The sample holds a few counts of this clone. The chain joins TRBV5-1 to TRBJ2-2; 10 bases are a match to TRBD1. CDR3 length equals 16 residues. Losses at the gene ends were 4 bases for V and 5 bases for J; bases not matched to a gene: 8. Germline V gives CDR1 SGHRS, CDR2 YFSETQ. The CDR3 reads CASSTGQGIRTGELFF. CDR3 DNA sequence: TGCGCCAGCAGCACGGGACAGGGGATAAGGACCGGGGAGCTGTTTTTT.

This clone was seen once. The CDR3 loop is CASSQAVPGAYNEQFF. The DNA of the CDR3 is TGTGCCAGCAGCCAAGCCGTCCCGGGAGCCTACAATGAGCAGTTCTTC. This chain joins TRBV14 and TRBJ2-1; a possible D gene is TRBD2 (6 bases). The CDR3 has 16 residues. Germline V gene lookup returns CDR1 SGHDN and CDR2 FVKESK. V was shortened by 1 base and J by 2 bases, with 12 bases between the two germline ends.

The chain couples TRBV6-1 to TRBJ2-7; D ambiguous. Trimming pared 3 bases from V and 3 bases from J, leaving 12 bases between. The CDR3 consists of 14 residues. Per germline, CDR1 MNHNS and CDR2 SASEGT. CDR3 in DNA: TGTGCCAGCAGTGAGTCGGGTAACCACTACGAGCAGTACTTC. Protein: CASSESGNHYEQYF.

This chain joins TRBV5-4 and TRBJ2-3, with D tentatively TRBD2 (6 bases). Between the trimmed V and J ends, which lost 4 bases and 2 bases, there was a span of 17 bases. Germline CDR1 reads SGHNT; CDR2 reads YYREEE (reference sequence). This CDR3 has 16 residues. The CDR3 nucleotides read TGTGCCAGCAGCCCGCCCCTCGGGACTTACACAGATACGCAGTATTTT. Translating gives CASSPPLGTYTDTQYF.

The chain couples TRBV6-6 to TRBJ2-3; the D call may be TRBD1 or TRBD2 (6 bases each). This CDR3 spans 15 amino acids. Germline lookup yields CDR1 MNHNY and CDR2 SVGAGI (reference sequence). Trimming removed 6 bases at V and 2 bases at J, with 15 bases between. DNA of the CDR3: TGTGCCAGCAGAGAGGGCTGGGGGGCCACAGATACGCAGTATTTT. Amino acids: CASREGWGATDTQYF.

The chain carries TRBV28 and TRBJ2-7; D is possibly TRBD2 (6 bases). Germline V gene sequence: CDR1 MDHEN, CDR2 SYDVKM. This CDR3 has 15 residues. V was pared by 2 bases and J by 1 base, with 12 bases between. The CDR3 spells CASSLTGVGSYEQYF. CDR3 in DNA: TGTGCCAGCAGTTTAACGGGAGTGGGGTCCTACGAGCAGTACTTC.

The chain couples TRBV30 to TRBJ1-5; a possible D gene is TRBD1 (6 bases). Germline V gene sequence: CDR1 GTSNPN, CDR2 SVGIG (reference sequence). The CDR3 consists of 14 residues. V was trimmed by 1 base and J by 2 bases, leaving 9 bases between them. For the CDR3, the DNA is TGTGCCTGGAGTGGGGACATACGCAATCAGCCCCAGCATTTT. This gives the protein CAWSGDIRNQPQHF.

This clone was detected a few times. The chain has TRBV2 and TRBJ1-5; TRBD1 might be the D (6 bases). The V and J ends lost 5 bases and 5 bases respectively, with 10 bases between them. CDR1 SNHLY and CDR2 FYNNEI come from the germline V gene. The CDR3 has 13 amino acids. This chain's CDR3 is CASSRQADQPQHF. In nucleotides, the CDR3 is TGTGCCAGCAGTCGACAGGCTGATCAGCCCCAGCATTTT.

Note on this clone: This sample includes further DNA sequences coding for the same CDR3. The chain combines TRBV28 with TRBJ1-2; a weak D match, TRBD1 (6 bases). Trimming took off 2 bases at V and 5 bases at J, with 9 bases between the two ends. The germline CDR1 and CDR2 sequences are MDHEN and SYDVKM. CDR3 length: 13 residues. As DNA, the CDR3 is TGTGCCAGCAGTTTAGGCAGGGGATATGGCTACACCTTC. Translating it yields CASSLGRGYGYTF.

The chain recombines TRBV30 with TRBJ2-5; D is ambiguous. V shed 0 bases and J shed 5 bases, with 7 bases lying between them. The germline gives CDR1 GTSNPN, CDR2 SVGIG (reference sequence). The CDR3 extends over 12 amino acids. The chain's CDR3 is CAWSVSGETQYF. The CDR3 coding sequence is TGTGCCTGGAGTGTGTCGGGTGAGACCCAGTACTTC.

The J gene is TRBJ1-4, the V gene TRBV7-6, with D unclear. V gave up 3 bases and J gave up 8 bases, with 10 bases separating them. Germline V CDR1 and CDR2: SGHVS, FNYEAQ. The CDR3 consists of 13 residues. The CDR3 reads CASSLWGGEKLFF. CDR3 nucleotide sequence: TGTGCCAGCAGCTTGTGGGGTGGAGAAAAACTGTTTTTT.

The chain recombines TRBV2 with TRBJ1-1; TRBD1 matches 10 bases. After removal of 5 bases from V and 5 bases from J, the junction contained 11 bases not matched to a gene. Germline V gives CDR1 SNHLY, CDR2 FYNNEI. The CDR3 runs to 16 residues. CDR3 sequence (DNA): TGTGCCAGCAGTAAACCGGGACAGGGGAAAGGAACTGAAGCTTTCTTT. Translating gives CASSKPGQGKGTEAFF. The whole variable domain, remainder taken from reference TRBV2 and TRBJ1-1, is EPEVTQTPSHQVTQMGQEVILRCVPISNHLYFYWYRQILGQKVEFLVSFYNNEISEKSEIFDDQFSVERPDGSNFTLKIRSTKLEDSAMYFCASSKPGQGKGTEAFFGQGTRLTVV.

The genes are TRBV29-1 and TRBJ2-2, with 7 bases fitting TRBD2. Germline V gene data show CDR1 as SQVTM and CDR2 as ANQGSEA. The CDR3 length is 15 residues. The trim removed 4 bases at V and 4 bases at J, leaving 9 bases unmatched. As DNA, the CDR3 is TGCAGCGTTGTCCCGACTAGCACGGCCACCGGGGAGCTGTTTTTT. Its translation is CSVVPTSTATGELFF.

The CDR3 loop reads CASSKWEAEQFF. The CDR3, as DNA: TGTGCCAGCAGCAAATGGGAGGCGGAGCAGTTCTTC. The rearrangement links TRBV21-1 to TRBJ2-1; the table's D call, TRBD2, was not checked against the DNA. TRBV21-1 is deemed a pseudogene. The CDR3 length is 12 residues.

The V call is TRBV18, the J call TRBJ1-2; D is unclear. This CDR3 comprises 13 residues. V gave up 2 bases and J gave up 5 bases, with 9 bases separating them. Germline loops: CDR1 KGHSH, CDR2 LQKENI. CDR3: CASSPGGEYGYTF. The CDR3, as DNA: TGTGCCAGCTCACCAGGCGGGGAATATGGCTACACCTTC.

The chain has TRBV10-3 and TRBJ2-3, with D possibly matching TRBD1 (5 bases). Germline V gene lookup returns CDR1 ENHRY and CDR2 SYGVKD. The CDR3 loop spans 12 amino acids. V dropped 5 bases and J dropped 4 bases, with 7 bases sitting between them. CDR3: CAISPTADTQYF. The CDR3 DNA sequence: TGTGCCATCAGTCCGACAGCAGATACGCAGTATTTT.

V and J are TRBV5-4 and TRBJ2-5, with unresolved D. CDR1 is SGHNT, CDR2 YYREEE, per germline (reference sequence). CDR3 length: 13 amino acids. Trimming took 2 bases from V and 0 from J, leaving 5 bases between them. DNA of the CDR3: TGTGCCAGCAGCTTAACCGACCAAGAGACCCAGTACTTC. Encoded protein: CASSLTDQETQYF.

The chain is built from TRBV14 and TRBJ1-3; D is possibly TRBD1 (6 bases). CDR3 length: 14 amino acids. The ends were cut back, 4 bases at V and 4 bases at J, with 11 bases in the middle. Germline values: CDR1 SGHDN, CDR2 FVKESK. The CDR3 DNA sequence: TGTGCCAGCAGCCTAATAGACAGGGGAAACACCATATATTTT. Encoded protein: CASSLIDRGNTIYF.

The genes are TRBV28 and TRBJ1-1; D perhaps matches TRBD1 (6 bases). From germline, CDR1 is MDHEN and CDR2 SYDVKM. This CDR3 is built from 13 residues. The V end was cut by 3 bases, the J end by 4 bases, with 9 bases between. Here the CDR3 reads CASSFRGGTEAFF. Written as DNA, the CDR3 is TGTGCCAGCAGTTTTAGGGGGGGCACTGAAGCTTTCTTT.

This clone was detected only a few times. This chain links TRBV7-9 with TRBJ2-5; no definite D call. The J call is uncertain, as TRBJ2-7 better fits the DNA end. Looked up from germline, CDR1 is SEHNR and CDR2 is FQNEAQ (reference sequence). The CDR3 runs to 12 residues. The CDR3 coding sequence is TGTGCCAGCAGCTTGTCCTCGTACGAGCAGTACTTC. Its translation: CASSLSSYEQYF.

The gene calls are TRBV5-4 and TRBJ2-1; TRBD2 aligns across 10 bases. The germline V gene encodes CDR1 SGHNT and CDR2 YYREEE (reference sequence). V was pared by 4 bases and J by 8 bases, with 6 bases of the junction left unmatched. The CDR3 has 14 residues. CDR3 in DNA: TGTGCCAGCAGCGCTAGCGGGAGAGAGGATGAGCAGTTCTTC. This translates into CASSASGREDEQFF.

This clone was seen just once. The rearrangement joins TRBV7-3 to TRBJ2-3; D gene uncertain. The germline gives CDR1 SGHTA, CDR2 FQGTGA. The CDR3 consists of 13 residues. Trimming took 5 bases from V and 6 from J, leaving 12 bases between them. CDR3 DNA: TGTGCCAGCAGCCCGTACGGGTCTGATACGCAGTATTTT. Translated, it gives CASSPYGSDTQYF.

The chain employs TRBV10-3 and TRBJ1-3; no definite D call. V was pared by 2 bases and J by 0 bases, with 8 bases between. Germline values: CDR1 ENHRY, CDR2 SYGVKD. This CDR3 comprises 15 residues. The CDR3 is CAISEGGRSGNTIYF. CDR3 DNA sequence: TGTGCCATCAGTGAGGGCGGCCGCTCTGGAAACACCATATATTTT.

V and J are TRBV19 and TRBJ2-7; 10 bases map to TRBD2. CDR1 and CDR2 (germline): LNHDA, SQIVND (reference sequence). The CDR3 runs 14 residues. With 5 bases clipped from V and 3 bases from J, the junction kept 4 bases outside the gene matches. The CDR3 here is CASSLTSGRYEQYF. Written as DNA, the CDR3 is TGTGCCAGTAGTTTGACTAGCGGGCGCTACGAGCAGTACTTC. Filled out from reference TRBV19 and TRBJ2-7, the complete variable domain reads DGGITQSPKYLFRKEGQNVTLSCEQNLNHDAMYWYRQDPGQGLRLIYYSQIVNDFQKGDIAEGYSVSREKKESFPLTVTSAQKNPTAFYLCASSLTSGRYEQYFGPGTRLTVT.

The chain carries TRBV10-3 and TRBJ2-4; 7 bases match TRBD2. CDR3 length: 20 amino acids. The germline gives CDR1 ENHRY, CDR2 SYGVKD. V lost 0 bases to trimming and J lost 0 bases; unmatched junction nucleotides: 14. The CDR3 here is CAISESPLPGGPVAKNIQYF. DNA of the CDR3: TGTGCCATCAGTGAGTCGCCTCTTCCGGGAGGACCCGTAGCCAAAAACATTCAGTACTTC.

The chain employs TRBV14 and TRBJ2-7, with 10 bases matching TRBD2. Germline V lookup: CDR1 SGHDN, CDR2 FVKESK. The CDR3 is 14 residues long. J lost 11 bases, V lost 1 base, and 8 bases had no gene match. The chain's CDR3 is CASSQGASGSWEYF. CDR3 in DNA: TGTGCCAGCAGCCAAGGGGCTAGCGGGAGTTGGGAGTACTTC. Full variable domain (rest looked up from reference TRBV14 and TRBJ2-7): EAGVTQFPSHSVIEKGQTVTLRCDPISGHDNLYWYRRVMGKEIKFLLHFVKESKQDESGMPNNRFLAERTGGTYSTLKVQPAELEDSGVYFCASSQGASGSWEYFGPGTRLTVT.